Reported below is one T cell receptor beta chain. The target antigen is unknown. Germline V gene lookup returns CDR1 MNHEY and CDR2 SMNVEV (reference sequence). The CDR3 covers 17 residues. The junction had 10 bases not matched to a gene; V was cut back by 3 bases and J by 4 bases. Time point in this sample: late sampling 161 to 241 days after vaccination in three convalescent patients. Treatment described: roughly 10-day PBMC culture with coronavirus spike peptide pools or control peptides (ViraFEST assay). This specimen comes from a study of vaccination and CD4 T cells after COVID-19. General study findings and limits: For convalescent patients, a median about 90% of reactive clones surfaced exclusively after vaccination.

Cultured CD4+ T cell DNA underwent sequencing with the Oncomine TCR Beta short-read assay. TCRdb re-derived calls from the PCR reads in MiXCR, one entry per CDR3 protein. The sample consists of around 18,000 distinct CDR3 sequences, roughly 49% of them appearing once. The sample in question was CD4+ T cells from blood, cultured in vitro, obtained about 7 months after SARS-CoV-2 vaccination. This TCR came from a human donor who had recovered from COVID-19. The chain has TRBV27 and TRBJ1-5, with 9 nucleotides matching TRBD1. The CDR3 DNA is TGTGCCAGCAGTTTGGGGGCCCCCGGGACAGGGAATCAGCCCCAGCATTTT. This gives the protein CASSLGAPGTGNQPQHF.